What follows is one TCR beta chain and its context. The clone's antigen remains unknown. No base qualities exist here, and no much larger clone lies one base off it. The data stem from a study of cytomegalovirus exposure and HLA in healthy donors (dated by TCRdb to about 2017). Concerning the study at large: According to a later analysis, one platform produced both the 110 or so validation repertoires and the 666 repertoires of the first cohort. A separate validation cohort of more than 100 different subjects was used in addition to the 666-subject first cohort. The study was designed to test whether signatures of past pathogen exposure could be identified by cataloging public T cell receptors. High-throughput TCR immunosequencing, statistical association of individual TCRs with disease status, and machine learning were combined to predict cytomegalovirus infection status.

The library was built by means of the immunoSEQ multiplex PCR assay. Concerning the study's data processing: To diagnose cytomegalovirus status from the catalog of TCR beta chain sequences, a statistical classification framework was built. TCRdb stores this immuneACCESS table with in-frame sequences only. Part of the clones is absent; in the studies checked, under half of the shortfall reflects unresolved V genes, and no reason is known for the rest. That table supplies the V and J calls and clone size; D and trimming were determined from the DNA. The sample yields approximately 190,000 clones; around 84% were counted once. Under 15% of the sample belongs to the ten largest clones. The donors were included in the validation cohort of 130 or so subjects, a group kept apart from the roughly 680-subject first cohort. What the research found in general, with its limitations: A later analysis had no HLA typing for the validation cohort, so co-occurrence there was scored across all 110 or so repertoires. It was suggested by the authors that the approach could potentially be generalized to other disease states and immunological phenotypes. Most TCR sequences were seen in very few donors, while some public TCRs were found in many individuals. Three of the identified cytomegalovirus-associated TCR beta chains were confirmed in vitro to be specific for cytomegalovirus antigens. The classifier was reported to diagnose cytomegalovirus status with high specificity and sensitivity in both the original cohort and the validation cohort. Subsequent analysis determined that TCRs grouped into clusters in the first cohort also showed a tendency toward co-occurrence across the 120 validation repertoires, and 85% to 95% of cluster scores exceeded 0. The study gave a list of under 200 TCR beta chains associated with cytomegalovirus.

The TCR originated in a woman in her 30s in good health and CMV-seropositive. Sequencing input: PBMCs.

The nucleotide sequence is given as TGTGCCATCAGTGAGTCGACTCGGAGTGAAGCTTTCTTT. Protein translation: CAISESTRSEAFF. This receptor chain uses TRBV10-3 and TRBJ1-1; the D gene cannot be resolved reliably. As encoded in the germline V gene, CDR1 is ENHRY while CDR2 is SYGVKD. At the junction V is shortened by 0 bases and J by 7 bases, with 9 bases in between. There are 13 amino acids in the CDR3, from cysteine to phenylalanine inclusive. Here the CDR3 DNA is all that survives: 39 bases in frame from base 1.